There are many counts of the clone carrying this TCR beta chain. The target antigen is unknown. Trimming removed 5 bases from V and 1 base from J, with 19 bases in between. The CDR3 runs to 18 residues. The germline gives CDR1 SGHNT, CDR2 YYREEE (reference sequence). This sample was taken from a study of beta chain features in type 1 diabetes. General study results and limits: All four CD4+ subsets of Type 1 diabetes patients contained TCRB CDR3s that were moderately but significantly shorter.

The entirety of the isolated RNA underwent reverse transcription, so expressed TCRB transcripts were sequenced. TCRdb's copy holds only in-frame clones and misses some; the assay was immunoSEQ multiplex PCR. Among about 340,000 clones listed, around 9.7% were seen once. The chain has TRBV5-4 and TRBJ2-6, with D hard to call. This sequence was found in a young man with type 1 diabetes. Material: central memory CD4+ T cells from blood. The CDR3 DNA is TGTGCCAGCAGGCTTGCTATGGGTGTCGGATCTGGGGCCAACGTCCTGACTTTC. Encoded protein: CASRLAMGVGSGANVLTF.